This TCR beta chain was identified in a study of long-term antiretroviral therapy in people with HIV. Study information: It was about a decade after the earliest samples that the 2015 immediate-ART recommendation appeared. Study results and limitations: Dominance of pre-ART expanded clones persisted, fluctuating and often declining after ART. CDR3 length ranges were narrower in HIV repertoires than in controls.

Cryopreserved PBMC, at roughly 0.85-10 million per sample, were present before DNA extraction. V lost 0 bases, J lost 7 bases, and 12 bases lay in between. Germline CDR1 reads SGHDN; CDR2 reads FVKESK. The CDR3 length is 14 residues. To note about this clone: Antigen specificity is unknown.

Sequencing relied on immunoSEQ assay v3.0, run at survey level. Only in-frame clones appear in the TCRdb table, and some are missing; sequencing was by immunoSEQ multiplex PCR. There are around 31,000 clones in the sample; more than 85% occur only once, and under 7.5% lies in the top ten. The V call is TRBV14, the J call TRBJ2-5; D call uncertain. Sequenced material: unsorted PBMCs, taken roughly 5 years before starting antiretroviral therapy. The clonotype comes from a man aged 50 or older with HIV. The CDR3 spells CASSQDRAPGTQYF. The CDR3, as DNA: TGTGCCAGCAGCCAAGATAGGGCTCCCGGGACCCAGTACTTC.